Listed here are 10 T cell receptor beta chains from one sample, sequenced in a study of CD8 T cells in Susac syndrome. When the RNA was reverse transcribed, random hexamers were used with an input of roughly 0.45 to 1 ug. TCRdb ran MiXCR on the immunoSEQ multiplex PCR reads and lists one entry per CDR3 protein. The table has a few hundred thousand distinct CDR3 sequences, around 93% seen once. The specimen sequenced was CD4+ T cells from PBMCs. The origin of the receptors is a human donor with Susac syndrome.

V and J are TRBV6-5 and TRBJ2-7, with 7 bases that match TRBD1. The J segment lost 3 bases and the V segment lost 6 bases, leaving 5 bases of the junction unmatched. Per germline, CDR1 MNHEY and CDR2 SVGAGI. This CDR3 contains 13 residues. The CDR3 loop is CASRLDRNYEQYF. CDR3 DNA: TGTGCCAGCAGGCTGGACAGGAACTACGAGCAGTACTTC.

The chain is built from TRBV5-1 and TRBJ2-5; TRBD2 agrees at 9 bases. The V gene's germline CDR1 is SGHRS and CDR2 YFSETQ. Trimming took 2 bases from V and 7 from J; bases not matched to a gene: 9. The CDR3 totals 15 residues. CDR3 protein: CASSFVTSGSGTQYF. The CDR3 DNA reads TGCGCCAGCAGCTTCGTGACTAGCGGATCGGGGACCCAGTACTTC.

The chain joins TRBV5-4 to TRBJ2-7; D unresolved. This CDR3 is 13 amino acids long. V lost 0 bases and J lost 1, with 5 bases in between. Germline CDR1 is SGHNT and CDR2 is YYREEE (reference sequence). As DNA, the CDR3 is TGTGCCAGCAGCTTGGTTCCGTCCTACGAGCAGTACTTC. This codes for CASSLVPSYEQYF.

This chain links TRBV28 with TRBJ1-6; 7 positions agree with TRBD1. V shed 2 bases and J 6 bases; nucleotides not matched to a gene: 1. The CDR3 is made up of 14 amino acids. Germline loops: CDR1 MDHEN, CDR2 SYDVKM. In DNA, the CDR3 is TGTGCCAGCAGTTTACCAGGGGGTAATTCACCCCTCCACTTT. Its protein product is CASSLPGGNSPLHF.

This sequence joins TRBV29-1 and TRBJ1-1, with D unclear. The CDR3 is made up of 13 amino acids. V lost 4 bases, J lost 0 bases, and 9 bases lay in between. Germline V gene sequence: CDR1 SQVTM, CDR2 ANQGSEA. The CDR3 protein is CSVGPDLNTEAFF. The CDR3 region has the DNA TGCAGCGTTGGGCCGGACCTGAACACTGAAGCTTTCTTT.

The V call is TRBV6-2 or TRBV6-3, the J call TRBJ1-6; no firm D call. Germline CDR1 reads MNHEY; CDR2 reads SVGEGT. This CDR3 is built from 13 residues. V was shortened by 5 bases and J by 10 bases, with 12 bases between the two germline ends. The CDR3: CASSASFGSPLHF. CDR3 nucleotide sequence: TGTGCCAGCAGTGCATCCTTCGGCTCACCCCTCCACTTT.

This rearrangement joins TRBV12-3 or TRBV12-4 to TRBJ1-4; D may be TRBD1 (5 bases). The CDR3 spans 13 residues. V was cut by 4 bases and J by 5 bases, with 8 bases left in between. CDR3: CASSSTANEKLFF. DNA of the CDR3: TGTGCCAGCAGTTCGACAGCCAATGAAAAACTGTTTTTT.

This clonotype was observed a single time. This rearrangement joins TRBV29-1 to TRBJ1-1; the match to TRBD1 covers 7 bases. The CDR3 totals 14 residues. Trimming cost V 7 bases and J 3 bases; bases outside gene matches: 11. Germline V gives CDR1 SQVTM, CDR2 ANQGSEA. The CDR3 sequence is CSAAGGGLDTEAFF. The CDR3 DNA reads as TGCAGCGCCGCAGGGGGGGGCCTGGACACTGAAGCTTTCTTT.

The J gene is TRBJ1-1, the V gene TRBV30, with D possibly TRBD1 on 6 matching bases. V was clipped by 5 bases and J by 5 bases, with 15 bases between them. The CDR3 is 13 amino acids. CDR1 and CDR2 (germline): GTSNPN, SVGIG (reference sequence). The CDR3 bases are TGTGCCTGGCTTAGGACAGCGGATACTGAAGCTTTCTTT. Translation: CAWLRTADTEAFF.

This clonotype was counted a single time. The chain couples TRBV7-2 to TRBJ2-5; the match to TRBD2 covers 10 bases. Germline CDR1 SGHTA, CDR2 FQGNSA. The CDR3 loop spans 16 amino acids. Trimming cost V 3 bases and J 5 bases; bases outside gene matches: 9. The CDR3 coding sequence is TGTGCCAGCAGCTTCTACGAGCGGGGGGGCCCCGAGACCCAGTACTTC. This encodes CASSFYERGGPETQYF.